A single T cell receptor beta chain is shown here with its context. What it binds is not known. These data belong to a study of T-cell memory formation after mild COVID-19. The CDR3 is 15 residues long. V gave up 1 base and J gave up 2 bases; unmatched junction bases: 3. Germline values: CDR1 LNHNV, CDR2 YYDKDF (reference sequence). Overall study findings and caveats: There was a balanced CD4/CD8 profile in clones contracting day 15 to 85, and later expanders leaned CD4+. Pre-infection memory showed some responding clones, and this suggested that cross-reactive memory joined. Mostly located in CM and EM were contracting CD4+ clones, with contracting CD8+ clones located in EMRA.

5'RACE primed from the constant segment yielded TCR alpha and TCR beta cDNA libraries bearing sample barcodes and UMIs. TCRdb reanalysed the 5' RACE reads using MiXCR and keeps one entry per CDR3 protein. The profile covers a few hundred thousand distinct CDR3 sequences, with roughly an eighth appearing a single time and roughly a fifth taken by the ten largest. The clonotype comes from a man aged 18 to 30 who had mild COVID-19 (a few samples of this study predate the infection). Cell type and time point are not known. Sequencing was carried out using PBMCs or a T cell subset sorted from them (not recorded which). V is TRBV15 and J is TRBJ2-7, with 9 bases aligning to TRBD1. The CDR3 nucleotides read TGTGCCACCAGCAGAGCGACAGGGGGAACCTACGAGCAGTACTTC. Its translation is CATSRATGGTYEQYF. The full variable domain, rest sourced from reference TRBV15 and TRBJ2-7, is DAMVIQNPRYQVTQFGKPVTLSCSQTLNHNVMYWYQQKSSQAPKLLFHYYDKDFNNEADTPDNFQSRRPNTSFCFLDIRSPGLGDTAMYLCATSRATGGTYEQYFGPGTRLTVT.